Shown below are 27 T cell receptor beta chains from a single sample sequenced in a study of blood T cell repertoires in COVID-19. Clones were sequenced by immunoSEQ multiplex PCR, and TCRdb holds only the in-frame ones, with some missing. Altogether roughly 42,000 clones are present, approximately 90% being singletons, with the ten largest covering about 10%. Material for sequencing was peripheral blood. Every receptor here comes from a man aged 25 to 40 with active or convalescent COVID-19.

The V gene is TRBV7-9, the J gene TRBJ1-1, with 10 bases that match TRBD1. V shed 1 base, J shed 1 base, and the junction held 0 bases outside the gene matches. Germline-derived CDR1 and CDR2 are SEHNR and FQNEAQ (reference sequence). The CDR3 is 15 amino acids. In DNA form, the CDR3 reads TGTGCCAGCAGCTTAGGGGACAGGGGGAACACTGAAGCTTTCTTT. It codes for CASSLGDRGNTEAFF.

This clone has just one count. The CDR3, as DNA: TGTGCCAGCAGCCAGGGCCCCGGGGAGCTGTTTTTT. As protein: CASSQGPGELFF. The chain joins TRBV3-1 (or the pseudogene TRBV3-2) to TRBJ2-2; no reliable D call. V lost 3 bases and J 6 bases, leaving 5 bases between the germline ends. CDR3 length: 12 residues. CDR1 and CDR2 (germline): LGHDT, YNNKEL (reference sequence).

The chain uses TRBV4-3 and TRBJ2-1; 9 nucleotides align to TRBD1. Unmatched junction bases numbered 7, after V lost 0 bases and J lost 7 bases. The germline gives CDR1 LGHNA, CDR2 YSLEER. The CDR3 runs to 16 residues. The CDR3: CASSQELHRGRNEQFF. Here the CDR3 DNA reads TGCGCCAGCAGCCAAGAATTACACAGGGGGCGAAATGAGCAGTTCTTC.

The sample holds a few counts of this clone. The CDR3 DNA follows: TGTGCCAGTACCCCGGGACAGGGCTATAGCAATCAGCCCCAGCATTTT. Translation: CASTPGQGYSNQPQHF. The chain couples TRBV19 to TRBJ1-5; TRBD1 matches 9 bases. Germline trimming cut 7 bases from V and 0 bases from J; bases unmatched to any gene: 7. CDR1 and CDR2 (germline): LNHDA, SQIVND (reference sequence). This CDR3 spans 16 amino acids.

V and J are TRBV13 and TRBJ2-7; D gene uncertain. Germline V gives CDR1 PRHDT, CDR2 FYEKMQ (reference sequence). Trimming took off 0 bases at V and 2 bases at J, with 11 bases between the two ends. This CDR3 spans 15 amino acids. The DNA of the CDR3 is TGTGCCAGCAGCTTAGGCCATACTATTCCCTACGAGCAGTACTTC. It yields the protein CASSLGHTIPYEQYF.

The chain links TRBV7-9 to TRBJ2-1; D possibly corresponds to TRBD1 (5 bases). The CDR3 extends over 12 amino acids. V shed 7 bases and J shed 4 bases, with 8 bases lying between them. CDR1 is SEHNR and CDR2 is FQNEAQ in the germline V gene (reference sequence). The CDR3: CASTRGYNEQFF. The CDR3 DNA follows: TGTGCCAGCACTAGGGGATACAATGAGCAGTTCTTC.

J is TRBJ1-2 and V is TRBV9, with 11 nucleotides matching TRBD1. Germline lookup yields CDR1 SGDLS and CDR2 YYNGEE. Unmatched junction bases numbered 1, after V lost 3 bases and J lost 6 bases. CDR3 length equals 13 residues. CDR3: CASSEGQGDGYTF. Written as DNA, the CDR3 is TGTGCCAGCAGCGAGGGACAGGGGGATGGCTACACCTTC.

The gene calls are TRBV6-5 and TRBJ2-7; weak D call: TRBD1 (6 bases). There are 14 residues in the CDR3. Germline V gene sequence: CDR1 MNHEY, CDR2 SVGAGI. Trimming stripped 6 bases from V and 1 base from J, with 13 bases between. CDR3 protein: CASRPWDTSYEQYF. CDR3 DNA sequence: TGTGCCAGCAGACCCTGGGACACATCCTACGAGCAGTACTTC.

This chain links TRBV18 with TRBJ1-3; TRBD1 agrees at 12 bases. Germline-derived CDR1 and CDR2 are KGHSH and LQKENI. With V trimmed by 4 bases and J by 4 bases, 8 bases remained unmatched. CDR3 length: 17 residues. The CDR3 nucleotides read TGTGCCAGCTCACACCGGGACAGGGGGCAAGAAGGAAACACCATATATTTT. It codes for CASSHRDRGQEGNTIYF.

In nucleotides, the CDR3 is TGTGCCAGTAGAAGAGCGGGAGAGACAGATACGCAGTATTTT. This gives the protein CASRRAGETDTQYF. The rearrangement uses TRBV19 and TRBJ2-3; 8 bases map to TRBD2. Germline V gene lookup returns CDR1 LNHDA and CDR2 SQIVND (reference sequence). V trimming: 6 bases; J trimming: 3 bases; junction bases outside the gene matches: 5. The CDR3 contains 14 residues.

This chain joins TRBV20-1 and TRBJ2-1; TRBD2 agrees at 12 bases. Germline V gives CDR1 DFQATT, CDR2 SNEGSKA (reference sequence). The CDR3 runs 16 residues. The J segment lost 8 bases and the V segment lost 3 bases, leaving 11 bases of the junction unmatched. The CDR3 spells CSASLGLAGGQYEQFF. CDR3 in DNA: TGCAGTGCTAGTTTGGGCCTAGCGGGGGGGCAGTATGAGCAGTTCTTC.

This clone was detected only once. The chain links TRBV18 to TRBJ1-5, with D uncertain. V was trimmed by 3 bases and J by 6 bases, leaving 9 bases between them. The germline CDR1 and CDR2 sequences are KGHSH and LQKENI. The CDR3 length is 13 residues. Here the CDR3 reads CASSPTGGQPQHF. Here the CDR3 DNA reads TGTGCCAGCTCACCCACGGGAGGTCAGCCCCAGCATTTT.

The V gene is TRBV14, the J gene TRBJ1-1, with D maybe TRBD1 (5 bases). CDR1 and CDR2 (germline): SGHDN, FVKESK. V shed 2 bases and J shed 5 bases, with 18 bases lying between them. The CDR3 is 16 residues long. CDR3: CASSQFQELRGTEAFF. The CDR3 bases are TGTGCCAGCAGCCAATTCCAGGAACTGCGGGGGACTGAAGCTTTCTTT.

In DNA, the CDR3 is TGTGCCAGCAGTTCCACAGGGAGCGTTAATTCACCCCTCCACTTT. Protein: CASSSTGSVNSPLHF. The chain couples TRBV11-2 to TRBJ1-6; possibly TRBD1 for D (6 bases). Trimming shortened V by 6 bases and J by 6 bases, and 15 bases separated the two germline ends. Germline V gene sequence: CDR1 SGHAT, CDR2 FQNNGV. The CDR3 sequence is 15 residues long. Complete variable domain (other parts from reference TRBV11-2 and TRBJ1-6): EAGVAQSPRYKIIEKRQSVAFWCNPISGHATLYWYQQILGQGPKLLIQFQNNGVVDDSQLPKDRFSAERLKGVDSTLKIQPAKLEDSAVYLCASSSTGSVNSPLHFGNGTRLTVT.

The gene calls are TRBV19 and TRBJ2-7, with TRBD1 matching over 7 bases. J lost 2 bases, V lost 3 bases, and 1 base had no gene match. Germline V gene data show CDR1 as LNHDA and CDR2 as SQIVND (reference sequence). CDR3 length: 13 residues. The DNA for the CDR3 is TGTGCCAGTAGTATCACAGGGGCCTACGAGCAGTACGTC. It yields the protein CASSITGAYEQYV.

This chain joins TRBV5-1 and TRBJ2-5; the match to TRBD1 covers 7 bases. V was pared by 5 bases and J by 3 bases, with 4 bases of the junction left unmatched. This CDR3 contains 13 residues. Per the germline V gene, CDR1 is SGHRS and CDR2 is YFSETQ. The CDR3 region is CASRQGREETQYF. Written as DNA, the CDR3 is TGCGCCAGCAGACAGGGGCGAGAAGAGACCCAGTACTTC.

For the CDR3, the DNA is TGTGCCATCAGTGATCACAGGGCGCCGGAGACCCAGTACTTC. Translating gives CAISDHRAPETQYF. The rearrangement joins TRBV10-3 to TRBJ2-5, with D perhaps matching TRBD1 (6 bases). The V end was cut by 3 bases, the J end by 5 bases, with 13 bases between. CDR1 and CDR2 (germline): ENHRY, SYGVKD. The length of the CDR3 is 14 residues.

The chain has TRBV30 and TRBJ2-1; 8 bases are shared with TRBD2. The CDR3 runs 12 residues. The germline gives CDR1 GTSNPN, CDR2 SVGIG (reference sequence). Losses at the gene ends were 7 bases for V and 4 bases for J; bases not matched to a gene: 3. In DNA, the CDR3 is TGTGCCTCCGGACTAGCATACAATGAGCAGTTCTTC. It translates to CASGLAYNEQFF.

The chain is built from TRBV20-1 and TRBJ1-1, with TRBD1 as a possible D gene (5 bases). V lost 2 bases to trimming and J lost 5 bases, with 6 bases between them. The CDR3 extends over 11 amino acids. Germline CDR1 and CDR2: DFQATT and SNEGSKA (reference sequence). The CDR3 loop is CSARQGTEAFF. In nucleotides, the CDR3 is TGCAGTGCTAGACAGGGAACTGAAGCTTTCTTT.

Here the CDR3 DNA reads TGCAGCGTCTCCGATGGGGGCCTCTACGAGCAGTACTTC. It translates to CSVSDGGLYEQYF. The chain couples TRBV29-1 to TRBJ2-7; maybe TRBD1 (6 bases). The CDR3 is 13 amino acids. The V and J ends lost 6 bases and 3 bases respectively, with 15 bases between them. Germline V lookup: CDR1 SQVTM, CDR2 ANQGSEA.

The chain has TRBV14 and TRBJ1-1; no firm D call. This CDR3 has 13 residues. Trimming pared 2 bases from V and 1 base from J, leaving 5 bases between. Germline CDR1 SGHDN, CDR2 FVKESK. CDR3 region: CASSQSGNTEAFF. The CDR3 region has the DNA TGTGCCAGCAGCCAATCAGGGAACACTGAAGCTTTCTTT.

This sequence joins TRBV6-5 and TRBJ1-1, with D possibly being TRBD1 (6 bases). Trimming left V 4 bases short and J 8 bases short, with 8 bases between. Germline V gene sequence: CDR1 MNHEY, CDR2 SVGAGI. This CDR3 has 11 amino acids. CDR3 loop: CASSFGQEAFF. The CDR3 DNA reads as TGTGCCAGCAGTTTCGGACAGGAAGCTTTCTTT.

V is TRBV2 and J is TRBJ2-3; no reliable D call. This CDR3 comprises 15 residues. The V and J ends lost 3 bases and 0 bases respectively, with 10 bases between them. The germline V gene has CDR1 SNHLY and CDR2 FYNNEI. CDR3 nucleotide sequence: TGTGCCAGCAGTGATGGGCCTCCTAGCACAGATACGCAGTATTTT. Translated, it gives CASSDGPPSTDTQYF. The complete variable domain, with remaining parts taken from reference TRBV2 and TRBJ2-3, reads EPEVTQTPSHQVTQMGQEVILRCVPISNHLYFYWYRQILGQKVEFLVSFYNNEISEKSEIFDDQFSVERPDGSNFTLKIRSTKLEDSAMYFCASSDGPPSTDTQYFGPGTRLTVL.

The chain is built from TRBV25-1 and TRBJ1-5; D gene unclear. This CDR3 comprises 15 residues. Germline V lookup: CDR1 MGHDK, CDR2 SYGVNS. V was trimmed by 4 bases and J by 1 base, leaving 11 bases between them. CDR3 nucleotide sequence: TGTGCCAGCAGTGGCCCCGGGTCGAGCAATCAGCCCCAGCATTTT. It yields the protein CASSGPGSSNQPQHF. Combining the CDR3 with reference TRBV25-1 and TRBJ1-5 gives the whole variable domain EADIYQTPRYLVIGTGKKITLECSQTMGHDKMYWYQQDPGMELHLIHYSYGVNSTEKGDLSSESTVSRIRTEHFPLTLESARPSHTSQYLCASSGPGSSNQPQHFGDGTRLSIL.

V usage is TRBV12-3 or TRBV12-4 and J usage is TRBJ1-5; D is undetermined. The V end was cut by 4 bases, the J end by 4 bases, with 5 bases between. CDR3 length equals 12 residues. The CDR3 nucleotides are TGTGCCAGCAGTTCGGGGAATCAGCCCCAGCATTTT. Its protein product is CASSSGNQPQHF.

With respect to this clone: One end of the junction does not line up with germline, which may come from a read error. The CDR3 is CASRIGGRPYNEQFF. The CDR3 DNA sequence: TGTGCCAGTAGGATAGGCGGGAGGCCTTACAATGAGCAGTTCTTC. The chain recombines TRBV19 with TRBJ2-1; TRBD2 matches 8 bases. This CDR3 is 15 amino acids long. Germline V gene sequence: CDR1 LNHDA, CDR2 SQIVND (reference sequence).

The chain uses TRBV11-1 and TRBJ2-2; D is ambiguous. V lost 6 bases and J lost 4, with 15 bases in between. Germline CDR1 is SGHAT and CDR2 is FQDESV (reference sequence). The CDR3 contains 15 residues. The CDR3 protein is CASRSDTPGTGELFF. Written as DNA, the CDR3 is TGTGCCAGCAGATCCGACACTCCAGGCACCGGGGAGCTGTTTTTT.